Given below is one T cell receptor (beta chain) in context. The antigen is undetermined. The sample originates from a study of STAT3 mutations in large granular lymphocyte leukemia. Profiled with immunoSEQ multiplex PCR; TCRdb holds only in-frame clones, not every one. The table lists approximately 29,000 clones, 75% to 90% of them singletons. The CDR3 sequence is 15 residues long. Germline CDR1 reads MNHNS; CDR2 reads SASEGT. The V end was cut by 0 bases, the J end by 3 bases, with 11 bases between. Overall study results and limits: Every T-LGLL patient had at least one immunodominant TCRbeta clonotype.

The sequencing sample was made of peripheral blood mononuclear cells. The sequence was collected from a man aged 55 to 70 with T-cell large granular lymphocyte leukemia. Some clones in this sample may be carry-over from other donors' samples. The rearrangement links TRBV6-1 to TRBJ2-5; weak D call: TRBD1 (6 bases). The CDR3 DNA is TGTGCCAGCAGTGAAGCGCCAAGGGGGAAAGAGACCCAGTACTTC. Its translation: CASSEAPRGKETQYF.